This entry describes one T cell receptor beta chain. The data stem from a study of shared clonotypes between healthy human individuals. The deep-level immunoSEQ assay was used. Clones were read by immunoSEQ multiplex PCR, and TCRdb kept only the in-frame ones, dropping some. This sample has about 980,000 clones, with approximately 80% found just once. The ends were cut back, 6 bases at V and 9 bases at J, with 12 bases in the middle. CDR1 and CDR2 from the germline V gene are MNHNS and SASEGT. The CDR3 length is 13 residues. This sequence joins TRBV6-1 and TRBJ1-6; tentative D call: TRBD1 (6 bases). Material: memory CD4+ T cells sorted from blood. Sample subset: CD45RA-negative fraction. The TCR comes from a man in his late teens or twenties in good health. This CDR3 reads CASRKQGSSPLHF. The DNA for the CDR3 is TGTGCCAGCAGAAAACAGGGTAGTTCACCCCTCCACTTT.